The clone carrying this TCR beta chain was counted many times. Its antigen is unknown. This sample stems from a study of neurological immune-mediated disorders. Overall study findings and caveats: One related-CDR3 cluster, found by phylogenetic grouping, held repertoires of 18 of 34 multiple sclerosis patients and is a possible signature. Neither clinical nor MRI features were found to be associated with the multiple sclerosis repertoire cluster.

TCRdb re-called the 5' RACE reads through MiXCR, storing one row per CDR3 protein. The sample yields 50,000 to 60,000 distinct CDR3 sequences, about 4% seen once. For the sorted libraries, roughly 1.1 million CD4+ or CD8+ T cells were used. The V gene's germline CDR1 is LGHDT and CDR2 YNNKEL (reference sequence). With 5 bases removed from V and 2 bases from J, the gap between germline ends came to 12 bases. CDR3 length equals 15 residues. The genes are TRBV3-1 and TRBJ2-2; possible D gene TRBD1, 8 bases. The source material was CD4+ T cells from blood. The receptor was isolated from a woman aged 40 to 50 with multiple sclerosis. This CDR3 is CASSYRGGNTGELFF. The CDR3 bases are TGTGCCAGCAGCTACAGGGGGGGAAACACCGGGGAGCTGTTTTTT. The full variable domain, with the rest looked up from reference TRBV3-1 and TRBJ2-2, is DTAVSQTPKYLVTQMGNDKSIKCEQNLGHDTMYWYKQDSKKFLKIMFSYNNKELIINETVPNRFSPKSPDKAHLNLHINSLELGDSAVYFCASSYRGGNTGELFFGEGSRLTVL.